This T cell receptor beta chain emerged from a study of cytotoxic CD8 clonotypes in ibrutinib-treated CLL. Study overall: Samples showed on average around 230,000 productive templates and around 94,000 productive rearrangements.

Study outcomes and limitations: Sampling schedules were unmatched across sustained-remission and progressing patients.

Repertoires were generated with immunoSEQ multiplex PCR, while TCRdb's copy carries only in-frame clones and drops some. There are 200,000 to 250,000 clones in the sample; about four fifths occur only once, and 11% lies in the top ten. This clone was observed a handful of times. Antigen unknown. Trimming cost V 4 bases and J 0 bases, with 3 bases left between them. There are 12 residues in the CDR3. Germline CDR1 PRHDT, CDR2 FYEKMQ (reference sequence). The chain uses TRBV13 and TRBJ1-1, with D hard to call. The sequences come from PBMCs, collected after 12 months of ibrutinib treatment. The sequence was collected from a human donor with chronic lymphocytic leukemia. CDR3 amino acids: CASSYMNTEAFF. In DNA form, the CDR3 reads TGTGCCAGCAGCTACATGAACACTGAAGCTTTCTTT.